These T cell receptor beta chains were read from a single sample in a study of shared clonotypes between healthy human individuals. The data were produced by immunoSEQ multiplex PCR, yet TCRdb's version contains in-frame clones alone and is incomplete. The repertoire holds roughly 2.5 million clones, with roughly nine tenths as singletons. The sequencing sample was made of naive CD4+ T cells sorted from blood. The source is a man between 18 and 29 years old in good health. Both conserved end residues are part of each CDR3. A D gene is named only where the DNA matches it firmly. Size is stated for part of the rows, as once, few or many counts, or as a class when the clone is expanded.

once TRBJ2-1 NA TRBV30 TGTGCCTCCGAGGGGAGTTCGCGGGGTGAGCAGTTCTTC CASEGSSRGEQFF
NA TRBJ1-2 NA TRBV2 TGTGCCAGCAGTTCAGACGGAACTAACTATGGCTACACCTTC CASSSDGTNYGYTF
NA TRBJ2-7 TRBD2 TRBV5-4 TGTGCCAGCAGCTTGGTAGGGGGGAGCGGGAGCTTCCACGAGCAGTACTTC CASSLVGGSGSFHEQYF
NA TRBJ1-2 NA TRBV25-1 TGTGCCAGCAGTGAGGGGGGAGGCTACACCTTC CASSEGGGYTF
NA TRBJ2-7 NA TRBV11-3 TGTGCCAGCAGCAACGAACACGAGCAGTACTTC CASSNEHEQYF
NA TRBJ1-1 TRBD1 TRBV18 TGTGCCAGCTCACCGGGACAGGGGTTTCGGAACACTGAAGCTTTCTTT CASSPGQGFRNTEAFF
NA TRBJ2-5 NA TRBV18 TGTGCCAGCTCACGGGGACTTCAAGAGACCCAGTACTTC CASSRGLQETQYF
NA TRBJ2-2 TRBD1 TRBV15 TGTGCCACCAGCAGAGGACAGGGCGCCGGGGAGCTGTTTTTT CATSRGQGAGELFF
NA TRBJ2-7 NA TRBV4-1 TGCGCCAGCAGCCTCGACCGCTACGAGCAGTACTTC CASSLDRYEQYF
NA TRBJ1-5 NA TRBV13 TGTGCCAGCAGCTTAGGAAGGGGAGTGAGACAGCCCCAGCATTTT CASSLGRGVRQPQHF
NA TRBJ2-3 NA TRBV10-3 TGTGCCATCAGCGCCTACGGGGATACGCAGTATTTT CAISAYGDTQYF
NA TRBJ2-5 NA TRBV30 TGTGCCTGGAGTGGGGTCCGGCTGCAGAATCAAGAGACCCAGTACTTC CAWSGVRLQNQETQYF
NA TRBJ2-1 TRBD1 TRBV10-1 TGCGCCAGCAGTGAATCAATCGGACAGGGGCCGGGCAATGAGCAGTTCTTC CASSESIGQGPGNEQFF
NA TRBJ1-5 NA TRBV5-1 TGCGCCAGCAGCGAGGTGGATTCTAGCAATCAGCCCCAGCATTTT CASSEVDSSNQPQHF
NA TRBJ2-7 NA TRBV10-3 TGTGCCATCAGTGGGGGACCGGGCCTAAACTACGAGCAGTACTTC CAISGGPGLNYEQYF
NA TRBJ2-7 NA TRBV18 TGTGCCAGCTCATGGGGCAGGGGGGAACCCTACGAGCAGTACTTC CASSWGRGEPYEQYF
NA TRBJ1-2 NA TRBV2 TGTGCCAGCAATCCGGGTAGTAACTATGGCTACACCTTC CASNPGSNYGYTF
once TRBJ1-3 NA TRBV5-6 TGTGCCAGCAGCTTAAGGGGGAAAGGGAACACCATATATTTT CASSLRGKGNTIYF
NA TRBJ1-5 TRBD1 TRBV4-1 TGCGCCAGCAGCCTACAGGGGGCTGATCAGCCCCAGCATTTT CASSLQGADQPQHF
once TRBJ2-1 TRBD1 TRBV7-2 TGTGCCAGCAGCTCGAACAGGGGGTACTCCTACAATGAGCAGTTCTTC CASSSNRGYSYNEQFF
NA TRBJ1-2 TRBD1 TRBV9 TGTGCCAGTACTAGGACAGGGAATAACTATGGCTACACCTTC CASTRTGNNYGYTF
NA TRBJ2-7 TRBD2 TRBV9 TGTGCCAGCAGCACTCGTAGCGGGACTAGATGGCAGTACTTC CASSTRSGTRWQYF
NA TRBJ2-1 TRBD1 TRBV5-1 TGCGCCAGCAGTAGACGGACAGGGATGTCAAATGAGCAGTTCTTC CASSRRTGMSNEQFF
NA TRBJ2-5 TRBD1 TRBV29-1 TGCAGCGGTCTAGACAGGGCCCAGTACTTC CSGLDRAQYF
NA TRBJ2-2 NA TRBV7-8 TGTGCCAGCCGTCTCAGAAACTCGAACACCGGGGAGCTGTTTTTT CASRLRNSNTGELFF
NA TRBJ2-5 NA TRBV2 TGTGCCAGCAGTGAGGGGTTAAGTGGAGCAGAGACCCAGTACTTC CASSEGLSGAETQYF
NA TRBJ2-1 NA TRBV5-1 TGCGCCAGCAGCTTGGGGGGATACAATGAGCAGTTCTTC CASSLGGYNEQFF
NA TRBJ2-5 TRBD2 TRBV13 TGTGCCAGCAGATCTAGCGGGAGGCGGTGGGAGACCCAGTACTTC CASRSSGRRWETQYF
NA TRBJ1-2 NA TRBV6-6 TGTGCCAGCACCCAGTCTGTGGGTTGGAACTATGGCTACACCTTC CASTQSVGWNYGYTF
NA TRBJ2-2 TRBD2 TRBV2 TGTGCCAGCAGTGGACTAGCCGGGACCGGGGAGCTGTTTTTT CASSGLAGTGELFF
NA TRBJ2-1 TRBD2 TRBV5-4 TGTGCCAGCAGTTTACCCGGGACTAGCGGCCGCGGGGAGCAGTTCTTC CASSLPGTSGRGEQFF
NA TRBJ2-7 NA TRBV5-1 TGCGCCAGCAGCCGGACGGTAGATTCTTACGAGCAGTACTTC CASSRTVDSYEQYF
NA TRBJ2-5 NA TRBV5-6 TGTGCCAGCAGCTTGTTCTCTGTCCAAGAGACCCAGTACTTC CASSLFSVQETQYF
NA TRBJ1-2 NA TRBV21-1 TGTGCCAGCAGCCTAGGGGACTCTTCTAACTATGGCTACACCTTC CASSLGDSSNYGYTF
NA TRBJ1-3 NA TRBV6-1 TGTGCCAGCAGTGAAATCGTACAGGCCCTAACTGGAAACACCATATATTTT CASSEIVQALTGNTIYF
NA TRBJ2-1 TRBD2 TRBV6-1 TGTGCCAGCAGTGAAACATGGAGACTAGCAACGAGCTCCTACAATGAGCAGTTCTTC CASSETWRLATSSYNEQFF
once TRBJ2-5 TRBD2 TRBV2 TGTGCCAGCAGGGGGGGACTATACCAAGAGACCCAGTACTTC CASRGGLYQETQYF
NA TRBJ2-2 TRBD1 TRBV11-3 TGTGCCAGCAGCTCACAGGGGGTCACCGGGGAGCTGTTTTTT CASSSQGVTGELFF
once TRBJ2-1 NA TRBV18 TGTGCCAGCTCGCCTAGGGAGCCGGGACTCATGCCCAATGAGCAGTTCTTC CASSPREPGLMPNEQFF
NA TRBJ1-3 NA TRBV5-8 TGTGCCAGCAGCTTGGGGGCGATCCGGGGAAACACCATATATTTT CASSLGAIRGNTIYF
NA TRBJ2-1 TRBD2 TRBV18 TGTGCCAGCCTGGCGGGAGGGCCTCTGTACAATGAGCAGTTCTTC CASLAGGPLYNEQFF
once TRBJ1-5 TRBD1 TRBV2 TGTGCCAGCAGTGGGGACAGGGGACATCAGCCCCAGCATTTT CASSGDRGHQPQHF
NA TRBJ2-2 TRBD2 TRBV30 TGTGCCCTAGGAACTAGCGGGGGATTCGCCGGGGAGCTGTTTTTT CALGTSGGFAGELFF
NA TRBJ2-7 NA TRBV28 TGTGCCAGCAGTCGTACAGGTTACGAGCAGTACTTC CASSRTGYEQYF
NA TRBJ2-7 TRBD2 TRBV5-1 TGCGCCAGCAGCTCTGGACTAGCGGACCGCTCCTACGAGCAGTACTTC CASSSGLADRSYEQYF
NA TRBJ1-5 NA TRBV12-5 TGTGCTAGTGGCCAACATCAGCCCCAGCATTTT CASGQHQPQHF
once TRBJ2-2 NA TRBV7-2 TGTGCCAGCAGCTTAGGGGGAACGAACACCGGGGAGCTGTTTTTT CASSLGGTNTGELFF
NA TRBJ1-3 NA TRBV5-1 TGCGCCAGCAGCTCGGGGACATCTGGAAACACCATATATTTT CASSSGTSGNTIYF
NA TRBJ1-6 NA TRBV2 TGTGCCAGTTGGACACTCACCGCGGGTAATTCACCCCTCCACTTT CASWTLTAGNSPLHF
few TRBJ1-6 NA TRBV19 TGTGCCAGTAGTATCCCCGGATCACCCCTCCACTTT CASSIPGSPLHF